The rows below give T cell receptor beta chains drawn from one sample of a study of T cell responses to AZD1222 COVID-19 vaccine. Generated by immunoSEQ multiplex PCR, the TCRdb table keeps only in-frame clones and is missing some. The data show around 100,000 clones, roughly 85% seen once. The specimen comprised peripheral blood, sampled 28 days after the second AZD1222 dose. The receptor source for this set is an adult who received the AZD1222 COVID-19 vaccine. CDR3s include the opening cysteine and the closing phenylalanine or tryptophan. Fields, in order: D gene, V gene, J gene, clone size, CDR3 DNA, CDR3 protein. The D gene is left open where the match is weak. Size tells how often a clone was seen (once, few, many) or the class of an expanded clone, and some rows leave it out.

D gene: NA; V gene: TRBV10-3; J gene: TRBJ2-1; clone size: once; CDR3 DNA: TGTGCCATCAGGGGGACTTTCGTTGAGCAGTTCTTC; CDR3 protein: CAIRGTFVEQFF
D gene: TRBD1; V gene: TRBV7-2; J gene: TRBJ2-7; clone size: NA; CDR3 DNA: TGTGCCAGCAGCTTAGCACCCGGACAGGTCCACTCCTACGAGCAGTACTTC; CDR3 protein: CASSLAPGQVHSYEQYF
D gene: NA; V gene: TRBV30; J gene: TRBJ2-7; clone size: NA; CDR3 DNA: TGTGCCTGGAGTCCAGGGATGGTTTCCTACGAGCAGTACTTC; CDR3 protein: CAWSPGMVSYEQYF
D gene: TRBD1; V gene: TRBV13; J gene: TRBJ1-2; clone size: few; CDR3 DNA: TGTGCCAGCAGCTTGGTGGACAGGGGGCTTGGCTACACCTTC; CDR3 protein: CASSLVDRGLGYTF
D gene: TRBD1; V gene: TRBV18; J gene: TRBJ1-5; clone size: once; CDR3 DNA: TGTGCCAGCTCACCGGACAGGGAGGATCAGCCCCAGCATTTT; CDR3 protein: CASSPDREDQPQHF
D gene: NA; V gene: TRBV3-1/TRBV3-2; J gene: TRBJ1-6; clone size: NA; CDR3 DNA: TGTGCCAGCAGCGCCCGACCCTATAATTCACCCCTCCACTTT; CDR3 protein: CASSARPYNSPLHF
D gene: NA; V gene: TRBV7-9; J gene: TRBJ2-1; clone size: NA; CDR3 DNA: TGTGCCAGCAGCTTAGTTGGCTATGAGCAGTTCTTC; CDR3 protein: CASSLVGYEQFF
D gene: NA; V gene: TRBV30; J gene: TRBJ1-1; clone size: NA; CDR3 DNA: TGTGCCTGGAGTGTTAAGGGAAGGGACACTGAAGCTTTCTTT; CDR3 protein: CAWSVKGRDTEAFF
D gene: NA; V gene: TRBV3-1/TRBV3-2; J gene: TRBJ1-4; clone size: NA; CDR3 DNA: TGTGCCAGCAGCCAAGACAGGGGCTATAATGAAAAACTGTTTTTT; CDR3 protein: CASSQDRGYNEKLFF
D gene: NA; V gene: TRBV28; J gene: TRBJ1-3; clone size: NA; CDR3 DNA: TGTGCCAGCAGTAGAGGCTCTGGAAACACCATATATTTT; CDR3 protein: CASSRGSGNTIYF
D gene: TRBD2; V gene: TRBV5-1; J gene: TRBJ2-7; clone size: NA; CDR3 DNA: TGCGCCAGCAGCTTGGTAGGGACTAGCGGTTACGAGCAGTACTTC; CDR3 protein: CASSLVGTSGYEQYF
D gene: NA; V gene: TRBV20-1; J gene: TRBJ2-1; clone size: NA; CDR3 DNA: TGCAGTGCTAGTCGGGGCGGCCTTACAGGGAATGAGCAGTTCTTC; CDR3 protein: CSASRGGLTGNEQFF
D gene: NA; V gene: TRBV19; J gene: TRBJ2-1; clone size: NA; CDR3 DNA: TGTGCCAGTAGTATAAAGGGAACATTACCACCACTATACAATGAGCAGTTCTTC; CDR3 protein: CASSIKGTLPPLYNEQFF
D gene: TRBD1; V gene: TRBV18; J gene: TRBJ1-6; clone size: NA; CDR3 DNA: TGTGCCAGCTCGACGACAGGGCCTTATGATTCACCCCTCCACTTT; CDR3 protein: CASSTTGPYDSPLHF
D gene: TRBD2; V gene: TRBV18; J gene: TRBJ2-1; clone size: NA; CDR3 DNA: TGTGCCAGCTCAATCCCGGGACTAGCGGGATCCAATGAGCAGTTCTTC; CDR3 protein: CASSIPGLAGSNEQFF